The rows below give T cell receptor beta chains drawn from one sample of a study of blood T cell repertoires in COVID-19. TCRdb's table, derived via immunoSEQ multiplex PCR, lists solely in-frame clones and lacks some. Among around 200,000 clones, 85% to 90% were seen once, and the ten largest hold roughly 4.2%. Material: peripheral blood. The receptors were gathered from a man aged 45-60 years with acute or convalescent COVID-19. Each CDR3 is given with its conserved first and last residue. A D gene is named only where the DNA matches it firmly. Expanded clones get a size class; other rows say once, few or many, or leave the size out.

j_gene	abundance	v_gene	d_gene	CDR3aa	CDR3nt
TRBJ1-6	-	TRBV5-6	TRBD1	CASSYDRVSSPLHF	TGTGCCAGCAGCTACGACAGGGTATCCTCACCCCTCCACTTT
TRBJ2-2	-	TRBV11-2	TRBD1	CASSPRQGSGELFF	TGTGCCAGCAGCCCCCGACAGGGTAGCGGGGAGCTGTTTTTT
TRBJ1-1	-	TRBV14	TRBD1	CASSPDRGRIEAFF	TGTGCCAGCAGCCCCGACAGGGGTAGAATTGAAGCTTTCTTT
TRBJ1-2	-	TRBV6-6	TRBD1	CASSYDRGTNYGYTF	TGTGCCAGCAGCTACGACAGGGGAACTAACTATGGCTACACCTTC
TRBJ2-1	-	TRBV3-1/TRBV3-2	-	CASSQEGVSYNEQFF	TGTGCCAGCAGCCAAGAAGGGGTATCCTACAATGAGCAGTTCTTC
TRBJ2-2	-	TRBV28	TRBD1	CAGRGQGTGELFF	TGTGCCGGCCGCGGACAGGGGACCGGGGAGCTGTTTTTT
TRBJ1-2	once	TRBV2	-	CASSADSSSPF	TGTGCCAGCAGTGCTGACAGTAGTAGCCCCTTC
TRBJ1-2	few	TRBV2	-	CASKRTEESDGYTF	TGTGCCAGCAAGAGGACGGAGGAATCGGATGGCTACACCTTC
TRBJ1-3	-	TRBV7-9	TRBD1	CASSLPGQGVTIYF	TGTGCCAGCAGCTTACCCGGACAGGGAGTTACCATATATTTT
TRBJ1-2	-	TRBV5-1	-	CASSLGTDYGYTF	TGCGCCAGCAGCTTGGGGACAGACTATGGCTACACCTTC
TRBJ1-6	-	TRBV12-3/TRBV12-4	-	CASSPPNSPLHF	TGTGCCAGCAGTCCCCCGAATTCACCCCTCCACTTT
TRBJ1-5	-	TRBV2	TRBD1	CASRNGQGARQPQHF	TGTGCCAGCAGGAACGGACAGGGGGCCCGGCAGCCCCAGCATTTT
TRBJ1-4	-	TRBV7-9	TRBD1	CASSKQTGGGNEKLFF	TGTGCCAGCAGCAAACAAACAGGGGGCGGGAATGAAAAACTGTTTTTT
TRBJ1-4	-	TRBV5-1	TRBD1	CASSWDPTGETEKLFF	TGCGCCAGCAGCTGGGACCCGACAGGGGAGACTGAAAAACTGTTTTTT
TRBJ1-5	-	TRBV30	TRBD1	CAWSPMDRGTQPQHF	TGTGCCTGGAGTCCCATGGACAGGGGCACTCAGCCCCAGCATTTT
TRBJ2-3	few	TRBV6-5	TRBD1	CASRVMTGTDTQYF	TGTGCCAGCAGGGTGATGACAGGGACAGATACGCAGTATTTT
TRBJ1-2	few	TRBV6-5	-	CASSYQAGLNYGYTF	TGTGCCAGCAGTTACCAGGCAGGGCTGAACTATGGCTACACCTTC
TRBJ1-1	-	TRBV18	-	CASSPRPGTEAFF	TGTGCCAGCTCACCACGACCAGGCACTGAAGCTTTCTTT
TRBJ2-1	-	TRBV11-2	-	CASSRFGGDFQFF	TGTGCCAGCAGCCGTTTCGGTGGGGACTTTCAGTTCTTC
TRBJ1-6	-	TRBV7-9	TRBD1	CASSLASGTGYNSPLHF	TGTGCCAGCAGCTTAGCATCTGGGACAGGGTATAATTCACCCCTCCACTTT
TRBJ2-3	-	TRBV6-1	-	CASSEAIRGSDTQYF	TGTGCCAGCAGTGAAGCTATCAGGGGATCAGATACGCAGTATTTT
TRBJ1-3	-	TRBV10-2	-	CATNDPGGISGNTIYF	TGCGCCACCAACGACCCGGGGGGGATCTCTGGAAACACCATATATTTT
TRBJ1-3	once	TRBV6-1	-	CASSDPLSGNTIYF	TGTGCCAGCAGTGACCCCCTCTCTGGAAACACCATATATTTT
TRBJ1-1	-	TRBV19	TRBD1	CASSTIGTANTEAFF	TGTGCCAGTAGTACTATCGGGACAGCTAACACTGAAGCTTTCTTT
TRBJ2-7	-	TRBV5-1	-	CASSAGQYEQYF	TGCGCCAGCAGCGCCGGACAGTACGAGCAGTACTTC
TRBJ2-7	-	TRBV3-1/TRBV3-2	-	CASSQGPGEQYF	TGTGCCAGCAGCCAAGGGCCGGGGGAGCAGTACTTC
TRBJ1-2	-	TRBV15	TRBD1	CATSMTGYGYTF	TGTGCCACCAGCATGACAGGGTATGGCTACACCTTC
TRBJ1-1	-	TRBV19	-	CASSIDLSAGALEAFF	TGTGCCAGTAGTATAGATCTGAGCGCAGGGGCTCTTGAAGCTTTCTTT
TRBJ1-1	-	TRBV18	-	CASSQQGMNTEAFF	TGTGCCAGCTCACAACAGGGTATGAACACTGAAGCTTTCTTT
TRBJ2-5	once	TRBV9	TRBD2	CASSVASGGRETQYF	TGTGCCAGCAGCGTAGCCAGCGGGGGTCGGGAGACCCAGTACTTC
TRBJ2-7	-	TRBV15	TRBD1	CATSREHRGYEQYF	TGTGCCACCAGCAGGGAGCACAGGGGTTACGAGCAGTACTTC
TRBJ2-3	-	TRBV5-6	TRBD2	CASSGLGGDTQYF	TGTGCCAGCAGTGGACTAGGCGGAGATACGCAGTATTTT
TRBJ1-5	-	TRBV6-5	-	CASSIGGSEQPQHF	TGTGCCAGCAGTATTGGGGGGAGTGAGCAGCCCCAGCATTTT
TRBJ1-1	-	TRBV6-5	TRBD1	CASSLTGGMNTEAFF	TGTGCCAGCAGCCTAACAGGGGGCATGAACACTGAAGCTTTCTTT
TRBJ1-2	-	TRBV27	TRBD1	CASSLSGTGPRGYTF	TGTGCCAGCAGTTTATCCGGGACAGGGCCTAGAGGCTACACCTTC
TRBJ1-1	-	TRBV6-5	-	CASSRLRVNTEAFF	TGTGCCAGCAGTCGACTTCGAGTAAACACTGAAGCTTTCTTT
TRBJ1-3	once	TRBV28	-	CASSFRGLGNTIYF	TGTGCCAGCAGTTTTCGGGGTCTTGGAAACACCATATATTTT
TRBJ2-1	few	TRBV6-5	-	CASSYIGSSYNEQFF	TGTGCCAGCAGTTACATCGGTAGCTCCTACAATGAGCAGTTCTTC
TRBJ2-1	-	TRBV9	TRBD1	CASGSGGSYNEQFF	TGTGCCTCGGGCTCAGGGGGCTCCTACAATGAGCAGTTCTTC